This is a list of T cell receptor beta chains from one sample in a study of control samples from healthy donors and cancer patients. Assay: immunoSEQ multiplex PCR; the TCRdb copy retains only in-frame clones and omits some. The data hold 40,000 to 45,000 clones, with 65% to 80% observed a single time. Source material: formalin-fixed, paraffin-embedded tissue. The receptors were sampled from a male donor with melanoma. Both conserved end residues are trimmed from each CDR3. Fields, in order: CDR3 protein, clone size, V gene. The size of a clone is reported for some rows only, either as once, few or many, or as a class for expanded clones.

CDR3aa: ATSRQAFYGYT
abundance: NA
v_gene: TRBV24-1

CDR3aa: ASSLTGSGTEAF
abundance: few
v_gene: TRBV19

CDR3aa: ASSTTGLGNTIY
abundance: NA
v_gene: TRBV28

CDR3aa: ASSEGAEAGSGF
abundance: NA
v_gene: TRBV6-1

CDR3aa: ASKSGTTYEQY
abundance: NA
v_gene: TRBV7-9

CDR3aa: ASSIGQGPSGNTIY
abundance: NA
v_gene: TRBV19

CDR3aa: ASRGTDQETQY
abundance: NA
v_gene: TRBV19

CDR3aa: ASSLGPNQRG
abundance: NA
v_gene: TRBV4-2

CDR3aa: ASSRAVGTNTGELF
abundance: NA
v_gene: TRBV4-1

CDR3aa: ASSQGPRLDYEQY
abundance: NA
v_gene: TRBV3-1/TRBV3-2

CDR3aa: ASSPTTGKSNQPQH
abundance: NA
v_gene: TRBV28

CDR3aa: ASSPQPGTGLYEQY
abundance: NA
v_gene: TRBV18

CDR3aa: ASSMRDTTNYGYT
abundance: NA
v_gene: TRBV19

CDR3aa: ASSWTFGRSEQY
abundance: NA
v_gene: TRBV6-6

CDR3aa: ASSTGLASYNEQF
abundance: many
v_gene: TRBV18

CDR3aa: ASSPPPLTVTDTQY
abundance: few
v_gene: TRBV27

CDR3aa: ASNPSRLNRGLDQPQH
abundance: NA
v_gene: TRBV7-3

CDR3aa: ASSLSGNYGYT
abundance: NA
v_gene: TRBV27

CDR3aa: ASRGKAYEQY
abundance: few
v_gene: TRBV2

CDR3aa: ASSLGPGPDTQY
abundance: NA
v_gene: TRBV7-2

CDR3aa: ASSLDRSYEQY
abundance: few
v_gene: TRBV5-1

CDR3aa: ASSPNRGPKNTEAF
abundance: NA
v_gene: TRBV3-1/TRBV3-2

CDR3aa: ASSYWGPWGDAEAF
abundance: NA
v_gene: TRBV6-5

CDR3aa: ASRRGGQGNTGELF
abundance: few
v_gene: TRBV2

CDR3aa: ASTIQGMGGYT
abundance: few
v_gene: TRBV2

CDR3aa: ASSVYRVNTEAF
abundance: once
v_gene: TRBV2

CDR3aa: ASSKPPQDHTYEQY
abundance: NA
v_gene: TRBV21-1

CDR3aa: ASSLGATSYQETQY
abundance: NA
v_gene: TRBV6-2/TRBV6-3

CDR3aa: ASSKGDRGNYEQY
abundance: NA
v_gene: TRBV21-1

CDR3aa: ASSPASTSYEQY
abundance: NA
v_gene: TRBV18

CDR3aa: AARTSGSSGEQF
abundance: few
v_gene: TRBV6-5

CDR3aa: ASSLWSSSSYEQY
abundance: NA
v_gene: TRBV28

CDR3aa: ASSQTSGRAWETQY
abundance: NA
v_gene: TRBV5-4

CDR3aa: ASSQEDRAYGYT
abundance: few
v_gene: TRBV4-1

CDR3aa: ASSLAVGEVHEQY
abundance: once
v_gene: TRBV5-5

CDR3aa: ASSPRGSQETQY
abundance: once
v_gene: TRBV18

CDR3aa: ASSLRTRSNEQF
abundance: many
v_gene: TRBV27

CDR3aa: ASSSISQGARYEQY
abundance: NA
v_gene: TRBV7-9

CDR3aa: ASSTDRGRGNIEAF
abundance: NA
v_gene: TRBV28

CDR3aa: ASSAYRTGGNQPQH
abundance: NA
v_gene: TRBV19

CDR3aa: ASNQGGDEKLF
abundance: NA
v_gene: TRBV6-5

CDR3aa: ASSDGFKGNEQF
abundance: NA
v_gene: TRBV2

CDR3aa: ASSVATSGHTLSYEQY
abundance: NA
v_gene: TRBV9

CDR3aa: ASRRLAGGSSYNEQF
abundance: once
v_gene: TRBV5-8

CDR3aa: ASIRDANYGYT
abundance: NA
v_gene: TRBV2

CDR3aa: ASSRRRTPYEQY
abundance: NA
v_gene: TRBV11-1

CDR3aa: ASTPGGVSYEQY
abundance: NA
v_gene: TRBV6-5

CDR3aa: ASSERWGTGDTIY
abundance: few
v_gene: TRBV6-1

CDR3aa: ASRGGYEQY
abundance: NA
v_gene: TRBV2

CDR3aa: ASSPGAQETQY
abundance: medium-sized
v_gene: TRBV18

CDR3aa: ASSLDGSSWGYT
abundance: NA
v_gene: TRBV11-2